A selection of T cell receptor beta chains follows, all from one sample in a study of shared clonotypes between healthy human individuals. Assay: immunoSEQ multiplex PCR; the TCRdb copy retains only in-frame clones and omits some. Among about 2.4 million clones listed, more than 90% were seen once. The material sequenced was naive CD4+ T cells sorted from blood. The receptors shown here come from a man aged 18 to 30 in good health. Both conserved end residues are part of each CDR3. The D gene is left open where the match is weak. Not all rows give a size; the values are once, few, many and, for expanded clones, a class.

J	length	V	D	size	DNA	CDR3
TRBJ1-1	15	TRBV19	.	once	TGTGCCAGTAGTATAGTCGCTGCCAGGAACACTGAAGCTTTCTTT	CASSIVAARNTEAFF
TRBJ2-7	11	TRBV5-1	.	.	TGCGCCAGCAGCGGGAACAACGAGCAGTACTTC	CASSGNNEQYF
TRBJ1-5	13	TRBV6-1	.	.	TGTGCCAGCAGTGATACAGTCAATCAGCCCCAGCATTTT	CASSDTVNQPQHF
TRBJ1-1	12	TRBV5-6	.	.	TGTGCCAGCAGCTTGGGGGCAGGCTGGGCTTTCTTT	CASSLGAGWAFF
TRBJ2-7	16	TRBV4-3	TRBD2	.	TGCGCCAGCAGCCACGACTATAGCGGGAGAGGGTACGAGCAGTACTTC	CASSHDYSGRGYEQYF
TRBJ2-7	13	TRBV14	.	.	TGTGCCAGCAGCCAAGTAGCTAGCGCCGAGCAGTACTTC	CASSQVASAEQYF
TRBJ2-2	13	TRBV5-4	.	.	TGTGCCGTTCCCCGACGGAACACCGGGGAGCTGTTTTTT	CAVPRRNTGELFF
TRBJ2-2	16	TRBV5-1	TRBD2	.	TGCGCCAGCAGCTTGAAGGCTAGCGGGAGCCCCGGGGAGCTGTTTTTT	CASSLKASGSPGELFF
TRBJ1-5	14	TRBV7-6	TRBD1	once	TGTGCCAGCAGCTTAGGGACAGGGCTCCAGCCCCAGCATTTT	CASSLGTGLQPQHF
TRBJ1-4	14	TRBV5-5	.	.	TGTGCCAGCAGCCCGGGAAGCCGGAATGAAAAACTGTTTTTT	CASSPGSRNEKLFF
TRBJ1-4	13	TRBV13	.	.	TGTGCCAGCAGCTTCACGACGGGGGAAAAACTGTTTTTT	CASSFTTGEKLFF
TRBJ2-1	15	TRBV11-2	TRBD2	.	TGTGCCAGCAGCGATCACCAGGGCGGGGGGAATGAGCAGTTCTTC	CASSDHQGGGNEQFF
TRBJ2-3	13	TRBV11-2	.	.	TGTGCCAGCAGCCGGGCGGCTCGTGACCCTCAGTATTTT	CASSRAARDPQYF
TRBJ1-2	16	TRBV6-5	.	.	TGTGCCAGCAGTTACTCGACAGGACCCGCTAACTATGGCTACACCTTC	CASSYSTGPANYGYTF